These 26 T cell receptor beta chains were all obtained from the same sample, sequenced in a study of T-cell reconstitution after alpha-beta-depleted transplantation in children. Unique molecular identifiers were incorporated during preparation of the TCRbeta library. TCRdb ran MiXCR on the PCR reads and lists one entry per CDR3 protein. The sample shows fewer than 750,000 distinct CDR3 sequences, over 20% of them seen only once. The source was PBMCs, collected before TCRalphabeta/CD19-depleted stem cell transplant. The receptors were gathered from a boy in the first two years of life with Wiskott-Aldrich syndrome, due to receive a stem cell transplant.

This clonotype was seen more than once but under ten times. V usage is TRBV12-3 or TRBV12-4 and J usage is TRBJ2-1; 13 nucleotides agree with TRBD2. This CDR3 spans 20 amino acids. J was trimmed by 1 base and V by 2 bases; bases with no gene match: 11. The CDR3 protein is CASSLRSGTSGVKSYNEQFF. CDR3 nucleotide sequence: TGTGCCAGCAGTTTACGGAGCGGGACTAGCGGGGTGAAGTCCTACAATGAGCAGTTCTTC.

This clonotype was counted a few times. The V gene is TRBV7-3, the J gene TRBJ2-2; 9 bases match TRBD1. The V gene end was trimmed by 2 bases and the J gene end by 6 bases; junction bases not matched to a gene: 10. The CDR3 runs to 17 residues. Germline-derived CDR1 and CDR2 are SGHTA and FQGTGA. In DNA, the CDR3 is TGTGCCAGCAGCTTATGGGCACAGGGGGCCAAGGCCGGGGAGCTGTTTTTT. Amino acids: CASSLWAQGAKAGELFF.

The rearrangement links TRBV5-6 to TRBJ2-2; 8 bases align to TRBD2. The CDR3 consists of 16 residues. V lost 3 bases, J lost 5 bases, and 9 bases stayed unmatched. Germline V gene sequence: CDR1 SGHDT, CDR2 YYEEEE. The CDR3 region has the DNA TGTGCCAGCAGCTGGACGGGAGGGCCCTCGACCGGGGAGCTGTTTTTT. It translates to CASSWTGGPSTGELFF.

This chain joins TRBV20-1 and TRBJ2-2, with 9 bases fitting TRBD2. CDR1 and CDR2 from the germline V gene are DFQATT and SNEGSKA (reference sequence). The CDR3 sequence is 15 residues long. V lost 3 bases and J lost 4; bases outside the gene matches: 6. The CDR3 here is CSASRVLAGTGELFF. The DNA for the CDR3 is TGCAGTGCTAGCCGGGTACTAGCGGGCACCGGGGAGCTGTTTTTT.

The count of this clonotype is one. V usage is TRBV5-1 and J usage is TRBJ2-7; D might be TRBD1 (6 bases). Between the trimmed V and J ends, which lost 4 bases and 3 bases, there was a span of 14 bases. This CDR3 spans 14 amino acids. Germline CDR1 reads SGHRS; CDR2 reads YFSETQ. CDR3 sequence (DNA): TGCGCCAGCAGCAAAGCTTTGGACAGCTACGAGCAGTACTTC. Residues: CASSKALDSYEQYF.

About this clonotype itself: Compared with germline, one end of the junction differs, possibly owing to a read error. V is TRBV10-2 and J is TRBJ2-1; no definite D call. From germline, CDR1 is WSHSY and CDR2 SAAADI. The CDR3 length is 11 residues. The CDR3 loop reads CASTNYNDQFF. For the CDR3, the DNA is TGCGCCAGCACGAACTACAATGACCAGTTCTTC.

The J gene is TRBJ2-1, the V gene TRBV20-1, with 9 bases aligning to TRBD2. After removal of 6 bases from V and 3 bases from J, the junction contained 6 bases not matched to a gene. The CDR3 runs to 14 residues. Germline V gives CDR1 DFQATT, CDR2 SNEGSKA (reference sequence). CDR3 in amino acids: CSAKAGGYYNEQFF. The CDR3 bases are TGCAGTGCGAAAGCGGGAGGTTACTACAATGAGCAGTTCTTC.

To note about this clonotype: The junction departs from germline at one end; a sequencing error may be responsible. This sequence joins TRBV20-1 and TRBJ1-2; the D is unclear. Germline values: CDR1 DFQATT, CDR2 SNEGSKA (reference sequence). The CDR3 spans 16 residues. CDR3 residues: CCARDPTGKGIWGYTF. The DNA for the CDR3 is TGCTGTGCTAGAGACCCAACGGGGAAAGGAATCTGGGGCTACACCTTC.

This clonotype has just a few counts. The genes are TRBV20-1 and TRBJ2-5; D uncertain. This CDR3 comprises 12 residues. The germline CDR1 and CDR2 sequences are DFQATT and SNEGSKA (reference sequence). With 1 base removed from V and 3 bases from J, the gap between germline ends came to 6 bases. DNA of the CDR3: TGCAGTGCTAGAGTTAGAAAAGAGACCCAGTACTTC. Protein product: CSARVRKETQYF.

This clonotype was observed a few times. A junction end diverges from the germline sequence, so it may reflect a read error. CDR3 in DNA: TGTGCCTGCAGAGGCCGGGGTAGGAGCTCCTACGAGCAGTACTTC. Its protein product is CACRGRGRSSYEQYF. The chain couples TRBV2 to TRBJ2-7, with D perhaps matching TRBD2 (5 bases). From germline, CDR1 is SNHLY and CDR2 FYNNEI. The CDR3 contains 15 residues.

The rearrangement links TRBV20-1 to TRBJ2-7; possible D gene TRBD2, 5 bases. The V end was cut by 0 bases, the J end by 0 bases, with 12 bases between. Germline V gene data show CDR1 as DFQATT and CDR2 as SNEGSKA (reference sequence). This CDR3 is built from 15 residues. CDR3 sequence reads: CSARDPTRSSYEQYF. DNA for the CDR3: TGCAGTGCTAGAGATCCTACTAGAAGCTCCTACGAGCAGTACTTC.

The V gene is TRBV2, the J gene TRBJ2-1; 15 bases map to TRBD2. Germline-derived CDR1 and CDR2 are SNHLY and FYNNEI. The V gene end was trimmed by 6 bases and the J gene end by 9 bases; junction bases not matched to a gene: 3. The CDR3 sequence is 14 residues long. The CDR3 loop reads CASRGLAGGSEQFF. The CDR3 bases are TGTGCCAGCAGGGGACTAGCGGGAGGTAGTGAGCAGTTCTTC.

The chain joins TRBV2 to TRBJ2-1; D perhaps matches TRBD2 (5 bases). CDR1 and CDR2 (germline): SNHLY, FYNNEI. V lost 8 bases and J lost 7, with 15 bases in between. The CDR3 covers 13 residues. CDR3 region: CASRGRVVNEQFF. CDR3 coding DNA: TGTGCCAGCCGGGGAAGGGTTGTGAATGAGCAGTTCTTC.

V gene TRBV12-3 or TRBV12-4 combines with J gene TRBJ2-4, with D possibly TRBD1 on 6 matching bases. The length of the CDR3 is 13 residues. Trimming left V 6 bases short and J 10 bases short, with 16 bases between. This chain's CDR3 is CASRYSRGQIQYF. In nucleotides, the CDR3 is TGTGCCAGCAGATATTCACGCGGACAGATTCAGTACTTC.

The chain is built from TRBV5-1 and TRBJ2-1; D perhaps matches TRBD1 (6 bases). V shed 3 bases and J shed 9 bases, with 16 bases lying between them. Germline assignment: CDR1 SGHRS and CDR2 YFSETQ. This CDR3 spans 14 amino acids. The DNA of the CDR3 is TGCGCCAGCAGCTCCTCGGGACAACGGAGTGAGCAGTTCTTC. Translation gives CASSSSGQRSEQFF.

The rearrangement joins TRBV6-2 or TRBV6-3 to TRBJ2-1, with 8 positions matching TRBD1. V lost 5 bases and J lost 4; bases outside the gene matches: 10. CDR1 is MNHEY and CDR2 is SVGEGT in the germline V gene. This CDR3 region has 16 residues. CDR3 DNA: TGTGCCAGCAGTCCCCGACAGGGGCCACGATACAATGAGCAGTTCTTC. Amino acids: CASSPRQGPRYNEQFF.

The chain combines TRBV5-1 with TRBJ2-3; D remains unclear. V dropped 6 bases and J dropped 0 bases, with 11 bases sitting between them. CDR1 and CDR2 from the germline V gene are SGHRS and YFSETQ. CDR3 size: 14 residues. The CDR3 region has the DNA TGCGCCAGCACGGGTTACTCTAGCACAGATACGCAGTATTTT. Translated, it gives CASTGYSSTDTQYF.

The rearrangement uses TRBV20-1 and TRBJ2-1; D is perhaps TRBD2 (5 bases). This CDR3 spans 10 amino acids. V was trimmed by 2 bases and J by 10 bases, leaving 6 bases between them. The germline CDR1 and CDR2 sequences are DFQATT and SNEGSKA (reference sequence). Here the CDR3 reads CSARWREQFF. Written as DNA, the CDR3 is TGCAGTGCTAGATGGAGGGAGCAGTTCTTC.

This chain links TRBV6-1 with TRBJ2-7; unclear D gene. Germline V gene lookup returns CDR1 MNHNS and CDR2 SASEGT. There are 12 residues in the CDR3. V was pared by 0 bases and J by 5 bases, with 5 bases between. In nucleotides, the CDR3 is TGTGCCAGCAGTGAAGCGGAAAACGAGCAGTACTTC. Its translation: CASSEAENEQYF.

The table lists this clonotype with a few counts. J is TRBJ1-6 and V is TRBV5-1, with TRBD1 matching 8 bases. This CDR3 is built from 17 residues. The trim removed 2 bases at V and 1 base at J, leaving 5 bases unmatched. Germline lookup yields CDR1 SGHRS and CDR2 YFSETQ. Here the CDR3 reads CASSFNRGSSYNSPLHF. The DNA for the CDR3 is TGCGCCAGCAGCTTCAACAGGGGGTCGTCCTATAATTCACCCCTCCACTTT.

V is TRBV29-1 and J is TRBJ2-5; 10 bases agree with TRBD2. The CDR3 is made up of 13 amino acids. The germline V gene encodes CDR1 SQVTM and CDR2 ANQGSEA. V lost 3 bases and J lost 7; bases outside the gene matches: 5. The CDR3 DNA reads as TGCAGCGTTGACGGGACTAGCGTAGGGACCCAGTACTTC. This translates into CSVDGTSVGTQYF.

This clonotype was observed a handful of times. The chain links TRBV5-1 to TRBJ2-7; D perhaps matches TRBD2 (5 bases). This CDR3 contains 14 residues. V was shortened by 3 bases and J by 2 bases, with 12 bases between the two germline ends. Germline V CDR1 and CDR2: SGHRS, YFSETQ. The CDR3 is CASSSWTSTYEQYF. The DNA for the CDR3 is TGCGCCAGCAGCTCGTGGACTTCCACCTACGAGCAGTACTTC.

The chain has TRBV5-1 and TRBJ2-2; no firm D call. Deletions cut 1 base from V and 0 bases from J, with 7 bases between. Germline CDR1 and CDR2: SGHRS and YFSETQ. This CDR3 contains 15 residues. For the CDR3, the DNA is TGCGCCAGCAGCTTGAGCTGGGCGAACACCGGGGAGCTGTTTTTT. Translated: CASSLSWANTGELFF.

The rearrangement joins TRBV6-2 or TRBV6-3 to TRBJ2-1; D may correspond to TRBD1 or TRBD2 (5 bases each). This CDR3 comprises 16 residues. Trimming pared 5 bases from V and 3 bases from J, leaving 17 bases between. The germline CDR1 and CDR2 sequences are MNHEY and SVGEGT. CDR3 nucleotides: TGTGCCAGCAGTAAACCCGGGAATAGGGGCTACAATGAGCAGTTCTTC. It encodes CASSKPGNRGYNEQFF.

The chain has TRBV6-5 and TRBJ2-5; 8 bases agree with TRBD1. Germline V gene lookup returns CDR1 MNHEY and CDR2 SVGAGI. The V gene end was trimmed by 7 bases and the J gene end by 4 bases; junction bases not matched to a gene: 2. The CDR3 loop spans 12 amino acids. CDR3 protein: CASTDRVETQYF. For the CDR3, the DNA is TGTGCCAGCACGGACAGGGTAGAGACCCAGTACTTC.

This clonotype was counted only a few times. V is TRBV28 and J is TRBJ1-5; TRBD1 agrees at 10 bases. The CDR3 is made up of 15 amino acids. From germline, CDR1 is MDHEN and CDR2 SYDVKM. The J segment lost 7 bases and the V segment lost 7 bases, leaving 10 bases of the junction unmatched. CDR3 in amino acids: CASTPPGTGEQPQHF. DNA for the CDR3: TGTGCCAGCACTCCTCCCGGGACAGGGGAACAGCCCCAGCATTTT.